Shown below are 28 T cell receptor beta chains from a single sample sequenced in a study of blood T cell repertoires in COVID-19. Produced via immunoSEQ multiplex PCR; TCRdb's table is partial and in-frame only. The repertoire has around 150,000 clones, 88% of them found once; the top ten carry 2.5% to 3%. Sequences were obtained from peripheral blood. These receptors were collected from a human donor with COVID-19, enrolled during active disease. The donor label of this sample is uncertain.

The rearrangement joins TRBV4-1 to TRBJ2-7, with 9 positions matching TRBD1. With V trimmed by 3 bases and J by 6 bases, 9 bases remained unmatched. Germline CDR1 reads MGHRA; CDR2 reads YSYEKL. This CDR3 is 15 amino acids long. This chain's CDR3 is CASSQTGGPPSEQYF. The CDR3 bases are TGCGCCAGCAGCCAGACAGGGGGACCCCCTTCCGAGCAGTACTTC.

The gene calls are TRBV29-1 and TRBJ2-6; a possible D gene is TRBD2 (5 bases). V was clipped by 6 bases and J by 0 bases, with 9 bases between them. Per germline, CDR1 SQVTM and CDR2 ANQGSEA. The CDR3 has 14 amino acids. The CDR3 DNA sequence: TGCAGCGTGTCTACTAGCTCTGGGGCCAACGTCCTGACTTTC. Encoded protein: CSVSTSSGANVLTF. Variable domain in full (rest from reference TRBV29-1 and TRBJ2-6): SAVISQKPSRDICQRGTSLTIQCQVDSQVTMMFWYRQQPGQSLTLIATANQGSEATYESGFVIDKFPISRPNLTFSTLTVSNMSPEDSSIYLCSVSTSSGANVLTFGAGSRLTVL.

This clone has only one observation. The chain carries TRBV28 and TRBJ2-1; D may be TRBD2 (6 bases). Trimming shortened V by 7 bases and J by 10 bases, and 23 bases separated the two germline ends. The CDR3 spans 15 residues. CDR1 is MDHEN and CDR2 is SYDVKM in the germline V gene. The CDR3 region is CASNLYGGARVEQFF. The DNA for the CDR3 is TGTGCCAGCAACCTATACGGGGGTGCTCGTGTCGAGCAGTTCTTC.

The rearrangement links TRBV5-1 to TRBJ2-3; D remains unclear. Per germline, CDR1 SGHRS and CDR2 YFSETQ. V gave up 4 bases and J gave up 0 bases, with 12 bases separating them. This CDR3 is built from 15 residues. CDR3 bases: TGCGCCAGCAGCCAGAGAGGTGCTAGCACAGATACGCAGTATTTT. This sequence encodes CASSQRGASTDTQYF. Full variable domain (missing parts from reference TRBV5-1 and TRBJ2-3): KAGVTQTPRYLIKTRGQQVTLSCSPISGHRSVSWYQQTPGQGLQFLFEYFSETQRNKGNFPGRFSGRQFSNSRSEMNVSTLELGDSALYLCASSQRGASTDTQYFGPGTRLTVL.

The genes are TRBV6-7 and TRBJ1-5; tentatively, D is TRBD1 (6 bases). TRBV6-7 counts as an open reading frame of uncertain function. V dropped 4 bases and J dropped 5 bases, with 15 bases sitting between them. The CDR3 runs 15 residues. The CDR3 sequence is CASSCRQGMDQPQHF. In DNA, the CDR3 is TGTGCCAGCAGTTGCCGTCAGGGGATGGATCAGCCCCAGCATTTT.

The chain couples TRBV7-8 to TRBJ2-7; TRBD2 aligns across 9 bases. The trim removed 7 bases at V and 2 bases at J, leaving 9 bases unmatched. The CDR3 covers 15 residues. Looked up from germline, CDR1 is SGHVS and CDR2 is FQNEAQ. The DNA for the CDR3 is TGTGCCAGCACCCTAGAGACTAGCGGACCCTACGAGCAGTACTTC. It specifies CASTLETSGPYEQYF. The full variable domain, in which reference TRBV7-8 and TRBJ2-7 provide the parts outside the CDR3, is GAGVSQSPRYKVAKRGQDVALRCDPISGHVSLFWYQQALGQGPEFLTYFQNEAQLDKSGLPSDRFFAERPEGSVSTLKIQRTQQEDSAVYLCASTLETSGPYEQYFGPGTRLTVT.

The chain carries TRBV4-1 and TRBJ2-4; 7 bases map to TRBD1. V gave up 0 bases and J gave up 0 bases; unmatched junction bases: 11. The CDR3 consists of 19 residues. Germline loops: CDR1 MGHRA, CDR2 YSYEKL. CDR3 sequence: CASSQDRVQGDLAKNIQYF. The DNA for the CDR3 is TGCGCCAGCAGCCAAGACAGGGTGCAGGGGGATCTAGCCAAAAACATTCAGTACTTC.

This clone has only one observation. This rearrangement joins TRBV3-1 (or the pseudogene TRBV3-2) to TRBJ2-5; 11 bases match TRBD2. The V segment lost 1 base and the J segment 2 bases; nucleotides outside the gene matches: 6. This CDR3 comprises 17 residues. Germline CDR1 is LGHDT and CDR2 is YNNKEL (reference sequence). CDR3 loop: CASSQGLAGGRQETQYF. CDR3 sequence (DNA): TGTGCCAGCAGCCAAGGGCTAGCGGGGGGTCGGCAAGAGACCCAGTACTTC.

In this sample, this clone turned up a few times. The DNA for the CDR3 is TGTGCCAGCAGTTCCCCACAGGGGCACCAAGAGACCCAGTACTTC. It yields the protein CASSSPQGHQETQYF. The chain recombines TRBV28 with TRBJ2-5; 7 bases map to TRBD1. After removal of 4 bases from V and 0 bases from J, the junction contained 5 bases not matched to a gene. Looked up from germline, CDR1 is MDHEN and CDR2 is SYDVKM. There are 15 residues in the CDR3.

This clone was seen once. The chain links TRBV6-1 to TRBJ2-2; possibly TRBD1 for D (7 bases). This CDR3 has 16 amino acids. Per the germline V gene, CDR1 is MNHNS and CDR2 is SASEGT. Trimming took off 2 bases at V and 3 bases at J, with 13 bases between the two ends. The CDR3: CASSERGDRYTGELFF. The CDR3 DNA is TGTGCCAGCAGTGAAAGGGGGGACAGATACACCGGGGAGCTGTTTTTT.

The chain links TRBV25-1 to TRBJ2-5, with 9 bases fitting TRBD1. Looked up from germline, CDR1 is MGHDK and CDR2 is SYGVNS. The CDR3 has 14 residues. V gave up 3 bases and J gave up 5 bases; unmatched junction bases: 4. In DNA, the CDR3 is TGTGCCAGCAGTGAGGGACAGGGTTTGGAGACCCAGTACTTC. Residues: CASSEGQGLETQYF. The complete variable domain, with remaining parts taken from reference TRBV25-1 and TRBJ2-5, reads EADIYQTPRYLVIGTGKKITLECSQTMGHDKMYWYQQDPGMELHLIHYSYGVNSTEKGDLSSESTVSRIRTEHFPLTLESARPSHTSQYLCASSEGQGLETQYFGPGTRLLVL.

The chain is built from TRBV9 and TRBJ2-5; 8 nucleotides agree with TRBD1. The ends lost 4 bases at V and 5 bases at J; junction bases unmatched: 4. CDR1 and CDR2 (germline): SGDLS, YYNGEE. The CDR3 is 13 amino acids. This CDR3 reads CASSTGQGETQYF. Written as DNA, the CDR3 is TGTGCCAGCAGCACCGGACAGGGTGAGACCCAGTACTTC.

This clone came up once. The V gene is TRBV10-2, the J gene TRBJ2-3; the D gene is possibly TRBD1 (5 bases). The CDR3 is 14 residues long. Germline V gene sequence: CDR1 WSHSY, CDR2 SAAADI. Trimming pared 4 bases from V and 4 bases from J, leaving 12 bases between. This chain's CDR3 is CASSAGAKADTQYF. DNA of the CDR3: TGCGCCAGCAGTGCTGGGGCTAAGGCAGATACGCAGTATTTT.

In its sample, this clone was seen once. CDR3 amino acids: CASIRDFQAFF. In DNA form, the CDR3 reads TGTGCCAGCATCCGGGACTTCCAAGCTTTCTTT. The chain recombines TRBV6-5 with TRBJ1-1, with D possibly being TRBD1 (5 bases). CDR1 is MNHEY and CDR2 is SVGAGI in the germline V gene. The CDR3 spans 11 residues. The V and J ends lost 7 bases and 9 bases respectively, with 12 bases between them.

The genes are TRBV25-1 and TRBJ1-3, with 8 bases fitting TRBD1. This CDR3 spans 15 amino acids. Germline CDR1 MGHDK, CDR2 SYGVNS. V trimming: 3 bases; J trimming: 4 bases; junction bases outside the gene matches: 5. The CDR3: CASSDPQGGGNTIYF. The DNA of the CDR3 is TGTGCCAGCAGTGATCCACAGGGGGGGGGAAACACCATATATTTT.

The chain combines TRBV19 with TRBJ2-1; 8 bases fit TRBD2. The CDR3 loop spans 17 amino acids. Germline V gives CDR1 LNHDA, CDR2 SQIVND (reference sequence). Trimming took 7 bases from V and 3 from J; bases not matched to a gene: 14. For the CDR3, the DNA is TGTGCCAGTATTTCGCCCGGGAGGGGACTAGGCTACAATGAGCAGTTCTTC. It encodes CASISPGRGLGYNEQFF.

The chain recombines TRBV24-1 with TRBJ2-7; TRBD2 aligns across 11 bases. Losses at the gene ends were 3 bases for V and 4 bases for J; bases not matched to a gene: 4. Germline values: CDR1 KGHDR, CDR2 SFDVKD. This CDR3 has 15 residues. In DNA, the CDR3 is TGTGCCACCAGTGATACCGGGACTAGCGGATACGAGCAGTACTTC. This gives the protein CATSDTGTSGYEQYF.

This clone occurred once. The chain recombines TRBV7-9 with TRBJ2-2, with 7 bases lining up with TRBD1. V trimming: 2 bases; J trimming: 5 bases; junction bases outside the gene matches: 8. The germline gives CDR1 SEHNR, CDR2 FQNEAQ (reference sequence). The CDR3 sequence is 16 residues long. The CDR3 is CASSLPRDSGTGELFF. CDR3 nucleotides: TGTGCCAGCAGCTTACCCCGGGACAGTGGGACCGGGGAGCTGTTTTTT.

V gene TRBV25-1 combines with J gene TRBJ1-1; 7 bases are a match to TRBD1. This CDR3 comprises 17 residues. CDR1 MGHDK and CDR2 SYGVNS come from the germline V gene. Germline trimming cut 1 base from V and 2 bases from J; bases unmatched to any gene: 10. The CDR3: CASSESKGGQPNTEAFF. CDR3 in DNA: TGTGCCAGCAGTGAATCCAAGGGGGGACAGCCAAACACTGAAGCTTTCTTT.

The V call is TRBV2, the J call TRBJ2-5; 7 bases are shared with TRBD2. This CDR3 region has 13 residues. Germline-derived CDR1 and CDR2 are SNHLY and FYNNEI. The V gene end was trimmed by 6 bases and the J gene end by 4 bases; junction bases not matched to a gene: 5. In DNA form, the CDR3 reads TGTGCCAGCAGACAAAGCGGGGCAGAGACCCAGTACTTC. The encoded protein is CASRQSGAETQYF.

This chain links TRBV30 with TRBJ1-2; a possible D gene is TRBD1 (5 bases). CDR1 and CDR2 from the germline V gene are GTSNPN and SVGIG (reference sequence). V lost 2 bases to trimming and J lost 7 bases, with 20 bases between them. The CDR3 loop spans 15 amino acids. For the CDR3, the DNA is TGTGCCTGGAGTCAGAGTTGGGGGAGGGCTTCTGGCTACACCTTC. Its translation is CAWSQSWGRASGYTF.

The chain links TRBV10-1 to TRBJ2-1, with TRBD2 as a possible D gene (5 bases). Per the germline V gene, CDR1 is WNHNN and CDR2 is SYGVQD (reference sequence). The CDR3 has 13 residues. V lost 7 bases to trimming and J lost 7 bases, with 14 bases between them. The CDR3 is CASTYDRGNEQFF. The DNA for the CDR3 is TGCGCCAGCACCTATGACCGAGGGAATGAGCAGTTCTTC.

This clone has only one observation. The chain uses TRBV28 and TRBJ1-3; no definite D call. The length of the CDR3 is 16 residues. Trimming pared 3 bases from V and 1 base from J, leaving 13 bases between. Germline loops: CDR1 MDHEN, CDR2 SYDVKM. In nucleotides, the CDR3 is TGTGCCAGCAGTTTGTTACCAACACAATCTGGAAACACCATATATTTT. Protein: CASSLLPTQSGNTIYF.

The rearrangement links TRBV5-8 to TRBJ2-7; 9 bases agree with TRBD1. CDR3 length equals 15 residues. Germline V gene data show CDR1 as SGHTS and CDR2 as YDEGEE. V shed 3 bases and J 5 bases; nucleotides not matched to a gene: 9. The CDR3 DNA is TGTGCCAGCAGCTCCTATCCGGGACAGGGCGACGAGCAGTACTTC. Translating gives CASSSYPGQGDEQYF.

V gene TRBV7-2 combines with J gene TRBJ1-4; D is undetermined. V was trimmed by 1 base and J by 8 bases, leaving 8 bases between them. This CDR3 comprises 13 residues. Germline CDR1 SGHTA, CDR2 FQGNSA. CDR3 sequence (DNA): TGTGCCAGCAGCTTAGGGAAGAGGGAAAAACTGTTTTTT. Translated, it gives CASSLGKREKLFF.

This chain connects TRBV3-1 (or the pseudogene TRBV3-2) to TRBJ2-2, with D possibly matching TRBD2 (6 bases). V gave up 0 bases and J gave up 6 bases, with 11 bases separating them. This CDR3 spans 15 amino acids. Per germline, CDR1 LGHDT and CDR2 YNNKEL (reference sequence). CDR3 bases: TGTGCCAGCAGCCAAGATGTCCAGCGGGCCGGGGAGCTGTTTTTT. Residues: CASSQDVQRAGELFF.

This chain links TRBV5-1 with TRBJ1-1, with 8 bases matching TRBD1. J gave up 2 bases and V 4 bases, and 10 bases lay outside the gene matches. CDR1 is SGHRS and CDR2 is YFSETQ in the germline V gene. The CDR3 consists of 16 residues. In DNA form, the CDR3 reads TGCGCCAGCAGCATGTACGGACAGGGAGGAAACACTGAAGCTTTCTTT. Translation: CASSMYGQGGNTEAFF.

This clone was recorded once. This chain uses TRBV7-3 with TRBJ1-1; 8 positions agree with TRBD1. There are 13 residues in the CDR3. V dropped 5 bases and J dropped 8; count of bases not matched to a gene: 7. CDR1 and CDR2 (germline): SGHTA, FQGTGA. CDR3 amino acids: CASSNDRGLEAFF. CDR3 bases: TGTGCCAGCAGCAACGACAGGGGATTAGAAGCTTTCTTT.